This T cell receptor (beta chain) is from a study of lymphopenia after photon versus proton radiotherapy. Trimming pared 5 bases from V and 3 bases from J, leaving 13 bases between. This CDR3 comprises 15 residues. The germline V gene has CDR1 SSHAT and CDR2 FNYEAQ (reference sequence). Libraries were prepared by immunoSEQ multiplex PCR; TCRdb keeps only in-frame clonotypes and omits some of them. The sample records about 53,000 clones, about four fifths being singletons. On this clone itself: Its target is unknown.

Findings and caveats of the study: Post-nadir TCR diversity decline inversely tracked overall survival among those who died. Post-nadir diversity loss with photons came from oligoclonal expansion, particularly CD8+ Temra cells. Proton therapy kept repertoires fairly stable, unlike photons, which gained effector/memory cells. Survival link was tested only in deceased patients; proton benefit remains a possibility.

The origin of this receptor is a man in his forties or fifties with gastric cancer. The chain couples TRBV7-7 to TRBJ2-2, with D possibly being TRBD1 or TRBD2 (5 bases each). Sequencing used peripheral blood, obtained from a patient treated with photon-based radiotherapy. CDR3 DNA: TGTGCCAGCAGCCTGAGAGGGGATCACACCGGGGAGCTGTTTTTT. Its protein product is CASSLRGDHTGELFF.